The source of this T cell receptor (beta chain) is a study of T cell responses to AZD1222 COVID-19 vaccine. Study background: The study pooled second doses at about 4 or about 12 weeks.

This clone was seen just once. Its cognate antigen is unknown. The protocol was immunoSEQ multiplex PCR, while the TCRdb copy is restricted to in-frame clones and leaves out a portion. The table lists about 100,000 clones, roughly 89% of them singletons. Study-wide results and caveats: Nearly half of spike-specific TCRs reportedly go after variant regions that carry no mutations.

Germline values: CDR1 KGHSH, CDR2 LQKENI. Trimming shortened V by 3 bases and J by 5 bases, and 22 bases separated the two germline ends. This CDR3 is 17 amino acids long. The rearrangement joins TRBV18 to TRBJ2-5; D is perhaps TRBD1 (6 bases). The source is an adult in good health. The sample consisted of peripheral blood, taken on day 0 of AZD1222 vaccination. The CDR3 protein is CASSPASAGARGETQYF. Here the CDR3 DNA reads TGTGCCAGCTCACCGGCTTCAGCAGGGGCCCGCGGGGAGACCCAGTACTTC.